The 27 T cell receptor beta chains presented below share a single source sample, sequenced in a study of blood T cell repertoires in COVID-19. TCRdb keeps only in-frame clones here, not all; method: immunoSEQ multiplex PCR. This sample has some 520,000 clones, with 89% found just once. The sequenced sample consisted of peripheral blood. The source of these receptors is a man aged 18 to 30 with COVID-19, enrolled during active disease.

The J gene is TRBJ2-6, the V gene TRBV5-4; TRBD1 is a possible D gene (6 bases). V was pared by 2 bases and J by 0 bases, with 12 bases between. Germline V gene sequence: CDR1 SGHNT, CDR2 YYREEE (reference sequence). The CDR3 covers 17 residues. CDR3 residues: CASSLGTLYSGANVLTF. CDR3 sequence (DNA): TGTGCCAGCAGCTTAGGGACACTATACTCTGGGGCCAACGTCCTGACTTTC.

CDR3 nucleotides: TGCGCCAGCAGCTTGGATATGACAACCTTATTCTCTGGAAACACCATATATTTT. Amino acids: CASSLDMTTLFSGNTIYF. The chain combines TRBV5-1 with TRBJ1-3; D remains ambiguous. With 0 bases removed from V and 0 bases from J, the gap between germline ends came to 16 bases. The CDR3 covers 18 residues. The germline gives CDR1 SGHRS, CDR2 YFSETQ. Filled out from reference TRBV5-1 and TRBJ1-3, the complete variable domain reads KAGVTQTPRYLIKTRGQQVTLSCSPISGHRSVSWYQQTPGQGLQFLFEYFSETQRNKGNFPGRFSGRQFSNSRSEMNVSTLELGDSALYLCASSLDMTTLFSGNTIYFGEGSWLTVV.

CDR3 loop: CASSPLGGGGEQFF. CDR3 sequence (DNA): TGTGCCAGCAGTCCCCTCGGGGGGGGAGGTGAGCAGTTCTTC. The chain has TRBV27 and TRBJ2-1; 8 bases line up with TRBD2. The CDR3 consists of 14 residues. Trimming removed 5 bases from V and 9 bases from J; junction bases left unmatched: 9. Germline V CDR1 and CDR2: MNHEY, SMNVEV (reference sequence).

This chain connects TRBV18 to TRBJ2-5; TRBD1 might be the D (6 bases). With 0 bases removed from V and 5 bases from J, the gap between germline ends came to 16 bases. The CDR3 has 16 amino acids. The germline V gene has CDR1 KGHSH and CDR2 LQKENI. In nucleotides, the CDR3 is TGTGCCAGCTCACCACCGAGAGGAACAGGGCAGGAGACCCAGTACTTC. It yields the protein CASSPPRGTGQETQYF.

CDR3 sequence: CASTDRGGNQPQHF. For the CDR3, the DNA is TGTGCCAGCACGGACCGGGGAGGGAATCAGCCCCAGCATTTT. The rearrangement joins TRBV6-5 to TRBJ1-5, with D hard to call. Germline V CDR1 and CDR2: MNHEY, SVGAGI. CDR3 length: 14 residues. V lost 7 bases and J lost 4, with 14 bases in between.

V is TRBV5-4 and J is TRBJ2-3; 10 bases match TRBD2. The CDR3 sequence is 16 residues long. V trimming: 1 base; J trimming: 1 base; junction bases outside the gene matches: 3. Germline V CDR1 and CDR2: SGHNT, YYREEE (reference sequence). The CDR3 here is CASSLILAGGTDTQYF. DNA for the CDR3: TGTGCCAGCAGCTTGATCCTAGCGGGGGGCACAGATACGCAGTATTTT.

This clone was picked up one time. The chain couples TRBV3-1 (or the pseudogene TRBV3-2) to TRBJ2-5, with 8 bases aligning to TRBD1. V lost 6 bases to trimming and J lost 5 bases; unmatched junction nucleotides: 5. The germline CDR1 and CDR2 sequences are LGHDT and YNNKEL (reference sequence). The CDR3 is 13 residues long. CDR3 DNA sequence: TGTGCCAGCAGGATAACAGGGGGTGAGACCCAGTACTTC. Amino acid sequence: CASRITGGETQYF.

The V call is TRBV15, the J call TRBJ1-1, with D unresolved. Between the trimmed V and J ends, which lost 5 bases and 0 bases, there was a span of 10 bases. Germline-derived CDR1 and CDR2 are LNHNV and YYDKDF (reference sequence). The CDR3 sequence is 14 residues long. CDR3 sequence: CATSGRYMNTEAFF. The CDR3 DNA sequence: TGTGCCACCAGCGGTCGATACATGAACACTGAAGCTTTCTTT. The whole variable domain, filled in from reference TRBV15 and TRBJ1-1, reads DAMVIQNPRYQVTQFGKPVTLSCSQTLNHNVMYWYQQKSSQAPKLLFHYYDKDFNNEADTPDNFQSRRPNTSFCFLDIRSPGLGDTAMYLCATSGRYMNTEAFFGQGTRLTVV.

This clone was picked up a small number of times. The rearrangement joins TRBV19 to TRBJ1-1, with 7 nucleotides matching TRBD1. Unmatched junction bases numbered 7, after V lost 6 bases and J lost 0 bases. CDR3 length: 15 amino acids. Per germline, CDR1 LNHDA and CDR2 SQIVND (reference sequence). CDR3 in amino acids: CASRQTGKVNTEAFF. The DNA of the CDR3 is TGTGCCAGTAGACAGACAGGGAAGGTGAACACTGAAGCTTTCTTT.

CDR3 nucleotides: TGTGCCAGCAGGGACAGGGCCTACGAGCAGTACTTC. As protein: CASRDRAYEQYF. The chain links TRBV21-1 to TRBJ2-7; the listed D gene, TRBD1, was not tested against the DNA. TRBV21-1 is described as a pseudogene. The CDR3 covers 12 residues.

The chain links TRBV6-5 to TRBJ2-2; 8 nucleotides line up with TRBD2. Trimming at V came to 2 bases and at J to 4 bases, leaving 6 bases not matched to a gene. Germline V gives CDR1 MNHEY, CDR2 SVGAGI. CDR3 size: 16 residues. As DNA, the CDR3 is TGTGCCAGCAGTTACCGAGCGGGAGAGGGCACCGGGGAGCTGTTTTTT. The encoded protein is CASSYRAGEGTGELFF.

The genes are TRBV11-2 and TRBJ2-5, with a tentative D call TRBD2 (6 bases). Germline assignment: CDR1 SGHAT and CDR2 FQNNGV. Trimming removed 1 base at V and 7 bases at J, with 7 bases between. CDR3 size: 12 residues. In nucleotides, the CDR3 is TGTGCCAGCAGCTTAGGGGGAGGGACCCAGTACTTC. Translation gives CASSLGGGTQYF.

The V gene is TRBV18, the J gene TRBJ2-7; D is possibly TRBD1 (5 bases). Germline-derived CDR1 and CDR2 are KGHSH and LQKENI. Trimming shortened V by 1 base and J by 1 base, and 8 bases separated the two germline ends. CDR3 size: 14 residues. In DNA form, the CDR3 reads TGTGCCAGCTCACCACAGGACACTTCCTACGAGCAGTACTTC. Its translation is CASSPQDTSYEQYF.

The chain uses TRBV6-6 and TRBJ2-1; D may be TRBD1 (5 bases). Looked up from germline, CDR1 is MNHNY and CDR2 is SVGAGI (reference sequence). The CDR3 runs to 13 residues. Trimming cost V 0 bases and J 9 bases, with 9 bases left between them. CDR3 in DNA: TGTGCCAGCAGTTACTCGGCAGGGCGTGAGCAGTTCTTC. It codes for CASSYSAGREQFF.

CDR3 nucleotides: TGCGCCAGCAGCGTCCAGGGGGTAGGTTCCTACAATGAGCAGTTCTTC. Translating gives CASSVQGVGSYNEQFF. V gene TRBV5-1 combines with J gene TRBJ2-1, with TRBD1 matching over 7 bases. Trimming took 4 bases from V and 1 from J; bases not matched to a gene: 8. Germline-derived CDR1 and CDR2 are SGHRS and YFSETQ. This CDR3 region has 16 residues.

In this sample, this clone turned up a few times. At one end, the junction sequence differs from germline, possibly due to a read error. The CDR3 spells CASSLDSNSGYTF. The DNA for the CDR3 is TGTGCCAGCAGCCTTGACAGTAACTCTGGCTACACCTTC. The chain employs TRBV7-9 and TRBJ1-2; a weak D match, TRBD1 (5 bases). The germline V gene has CDR1 SEHNR and CDR2 FQNEAQ (reference sequence). This CDR3 has 13 residues.

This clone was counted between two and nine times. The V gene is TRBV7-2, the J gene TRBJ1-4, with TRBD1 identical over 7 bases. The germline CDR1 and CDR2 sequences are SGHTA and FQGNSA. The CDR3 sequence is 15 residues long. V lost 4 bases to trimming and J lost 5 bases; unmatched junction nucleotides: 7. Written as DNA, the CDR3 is TGTGCCAGCAGCTCTCCGGGACAGAAGAATGAAAAACTGTTTTTT. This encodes CASSSPGQKNEKLFF.

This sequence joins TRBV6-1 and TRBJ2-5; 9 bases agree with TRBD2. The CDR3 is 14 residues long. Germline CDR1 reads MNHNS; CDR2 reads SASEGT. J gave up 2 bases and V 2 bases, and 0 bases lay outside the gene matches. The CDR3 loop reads CASSELAGQETQYF. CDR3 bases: TGTGCCAGCAGTGAACTAGCGGGGCAAGAGACCCAGTACTTC.

The CDR3 nucleotides are TGTGCCAGCAGCTTGGCCGGTGCAGCGGGAGGTCACGAGCAGTACTTC. The encoded protein is CASSLAGAAGGHEQYF. The chain combines TRBV5-4 with TRBJ2-7; 9 positions agree with TRBD2. The CDR3 loop spans 16 amino acids. In germline, CDR1 is SGHNT, CDR2 YYREEE (reference sequence). V lost 0 bases to trimming and J lost 5 bases; unmatched junction nucleotides: 9.

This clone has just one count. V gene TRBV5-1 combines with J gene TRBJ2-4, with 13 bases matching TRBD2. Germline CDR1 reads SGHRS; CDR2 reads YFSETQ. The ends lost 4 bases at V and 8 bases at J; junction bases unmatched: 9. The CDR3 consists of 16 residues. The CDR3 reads CASSPWTSGSGDIQYF. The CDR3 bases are TGCGCCAGCAGCCCCTGGACTAGCGGGAGTGGAGACATTCAGTACTTC.

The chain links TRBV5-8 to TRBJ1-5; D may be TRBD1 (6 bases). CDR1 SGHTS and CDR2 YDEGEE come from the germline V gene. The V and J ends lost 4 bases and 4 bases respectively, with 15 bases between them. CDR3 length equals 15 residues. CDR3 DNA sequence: TGTGCCAGCAGCCGTCTACAGGGAGGGAATCAGCCCCAGCATTTT. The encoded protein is CASSRLQGGNQPQHF.

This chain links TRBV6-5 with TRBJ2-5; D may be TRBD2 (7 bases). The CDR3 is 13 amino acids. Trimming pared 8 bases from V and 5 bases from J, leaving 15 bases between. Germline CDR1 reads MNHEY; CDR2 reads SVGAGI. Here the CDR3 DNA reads TGTGCCAGCCAAGCGGGAAGGGGGGAGACCCAGTACTTC. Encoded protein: CASQAGRGETQYF.

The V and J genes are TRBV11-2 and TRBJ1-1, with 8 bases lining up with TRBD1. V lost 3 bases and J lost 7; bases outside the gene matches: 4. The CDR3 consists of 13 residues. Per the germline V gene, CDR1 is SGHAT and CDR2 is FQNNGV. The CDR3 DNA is TGTGCCAGCAGCTTCAGGGGGCGGGGTGAAGCTTTCTTT. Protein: CASSFRGRGEAFF.

The CDR3 nucleotides are TGTGCCAGCAGTTTAGCGGGCCCCGATACGCAGTATTTT. Its translation: CASSLAGPDTQYF. V usage is TRBV28 and J usage is TRBJ2-3; a weak D match, TRBD2 (5 bases). CDR1 and CDR2 (germline): MDHEN, SYDVKM. CDR3 length: 13 residues. The V end lost 2 bases, the J end lost 6 bases, and 9 bases lay between the germline ends.

The CDR3 DNA reads TGTGCCAGCACCGGGACTAGCGGGACAGAGCAGTACTTC. It yields the protein CASTGTSGTEQYF. V gene TRBV2 combines with J gene TRBJ2-7, with TRBD2 identical over 13 bases. The V gene end was trimmed by 7 bases and the J gene end by 7 bases; junction bases not matched to a gene: 4. The CDR3 covers 13 residues. Germline lookup yields CDR1 SNHLY and CDR2 FYNNEI.

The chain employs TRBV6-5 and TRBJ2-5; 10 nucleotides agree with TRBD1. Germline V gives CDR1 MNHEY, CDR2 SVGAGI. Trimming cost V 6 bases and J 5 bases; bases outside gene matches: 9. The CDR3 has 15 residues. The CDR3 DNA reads TGTGCCAGCAGCCCGGGACAGGGGAGAGAGGAGACCCAGTACTTC. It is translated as CASSPGQGREETQYF.

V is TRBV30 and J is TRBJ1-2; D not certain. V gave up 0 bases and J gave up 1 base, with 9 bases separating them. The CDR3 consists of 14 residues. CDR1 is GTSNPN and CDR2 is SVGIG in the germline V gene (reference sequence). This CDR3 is CAWSVRVDNYGYTF. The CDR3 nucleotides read TGTGCCTGGAGTGTACGGGTAGATAACTATGGCTACACCTTC.